The 10 T cell receptor beta chains below all came from one sample that was sequenced in a study of cytomegalovirus exposure and HLA in healthy donors. This table comes from immunoSEQ multiplex PCR, and its TCRdb copy is limited to in-frame clones, with some not included. The table shows 250,000 or so clones, with roughly 84% occurring only once. Sequencing was carried out using PBMCs. The receptor set was obtained from a man aged 18 to 30 in good health and CMV-seropositive.

The chain employs TRBV2 and TRBJ1-1; no clear D gene. Germline V CDR1 and CDR2: SNHLY, FYNNEI. CDR3 size: 14 residues. Trimming removed 6 bases at V and 1 base at J, with 12 bases between. In DNA form, the CDR3 reads TGTGCCAGCAGGGCTGGACGGGAGAACACTGAAGCTTTCTTT. Its translation: CASRAGRENTEAFF.

The chain recombines TRBV6-6 with TRBJ1-2; possible D gene TRBD1, 6 bases. Trimming took off 7 bases at V and 6 bases at J, with 12 bases between the two ends. From germline, CDR1 is MNHNY and CDR2 SVGAGI (reference sequence). This CDR3 spans 12 amino acids. The CDR3 protein is CASTNYRDGYTF. The CDR3 coding sequence is TGTGCCAGCACTAATTACAGGGATGGCTACACCTTC.

This rearrangement joins TRBV27 to TRBJ1-5, with D uncertain. From germline, CDR1 is MNHEY and CDR2 SMNVEV (reference sequence). Trimming removed 3 bases at V and 5 bases at J, with 11 bases between. The CDR3 sequence is 14 residues long. The CDR3 is CASSLYREDQPQHF. The CDR3 DNA follows: TGTGCCAGCAGTTTGTACCGGGAGGATCAGCCCCAGCATTTT.

This clone has more than one count but fewer than ten. The gene calls are TRBV7-9 and TRBJ2-7; 12 bases match TRBD1. This CDR3 comprises 17 residues. CDR1 and CDR2 from the germline V gene are SEHNR and FQNEAQ (reference sequence). The junction had 11 bases not matched to a gene; V was cut back by 4 bases and J by 4 bases. The CDR3 coding sequence is TGTGCCAGCAGCTGGGACAGGGGGCGTTCAGAGATGTACGAGCAGTACTTC. It encodes CASSWDRGRSEMYEQYF. The full variable domain, its missing parts supplied by reference TRBV7-9 and TRBJ2-7, is DTGVSQNPRHKITKRGQNVTFRCDPISEHNRLYWYRQTLGQGPEFLTYFQNEAQLEKSRLLSDRFSAERPKGSFSTLEIQRTEQGDSAMYLCASSWDRGRSEMYEQYFGPGTRLTVT.

This rearrangement joins TRBV15 to TRBJ1-1; the D gene is possibly TRBD1 (6 bases). Germline V gives CDR1 LNHNV, CDR2 YYDKDF (reference sequence). The germline V and J ends were trimmed by 4 bases and 6 bases, with 12 bases remaining between them. The CDR3 length is 13 residues. The CDR3 nucleotides read TGTGCCACCAGCACCGGCAGGGGCGCTGAAGCTTTCTTT. Translating it yields CATSTGRGAEAFF.

This clone was seen only once. This CDR3 reads CASRKVDNEKLFF. The CDR3 DNA reads as TGTGCCAGCAGGAAGGTAGATAATGAAAAACTGTTTTTT. This chain connects TRBV27 to TRBJ1-4, with no clear D. Deletions cut 6 bases from V and 4 bases from J, with 9 bases between. CDR1 and CDR2 (germline): MNHEY, SMNVEV (reference sequence). CDR3 length: 13 residues.

The chain uses TRBV5-4 and TRBJ2-1, with 14 bases that match TRBD2. Looked up from germline, CDR1 is SGHNT and CDR2 is YYREEE (reference sequence). The CDR3 covers 15 residues. V shed 5 bases, J shed 15 bases, and the junction held 13 bases outside the gene matches. The CDR3 protein is CASRPGTSGSHWLFF. CDR3 DNA: TGTGCCAGCAGACCGGGGACTAGCGGGAGTCATTGGTTGTTCTTC.

This chain connects TRBV30 to TRBJ1-2; the D gene is possibly TRBD1 (5 bases). V was shortened by 1 base and J by 3 bases, with 6 bases between the two germline ends. In germline, CDR1 is GTSNPN, CDR2 SVGIG (reference sequence). The length of the CDR3 is 12 residues. The CDR3: CAWSGQHYGYTF. The DNA for the CDR3 is TGTGCCTGGAGTGGACAGCACTATGGCTACACCTTC.

This clone was detected once. The genes are TRBV4-1 and TRBJ1-2; a weak D match, TRBD1 (6 bases). Trimming shortened V by 3 bases and J by 5 bases, and 13 bases separated the two germline ends. Germline CDR1 and CDR2: MGHRA and YSYEKL. The CDR3 runs to 14 residues. The CDR3 region is CASSHPDDRYGYTF. The CDR3 bases are TGCGCCAGCAGCCACCCCGACGACAGGTATGGCTACACCTTC.

V and J are TRBV5-4 and TRBJ1-2; 10 nucleotides match TRBD1. Germline-derived CDR1 and CDR2 are SGHNT and YYREEE (reference sequence). The trim removed 5 bases at V and 4 bases at J, leaving 11 bases unmatched. The CDR3 is made up of 16 amino acids. CDR3 in amino acids: CASSSPGTGDGYGYTF. The CDR3, as DNA: TGTGCCAGCAGTTCTCCCGGGACAGGGGACGGCTATGGCTACACCTTC.